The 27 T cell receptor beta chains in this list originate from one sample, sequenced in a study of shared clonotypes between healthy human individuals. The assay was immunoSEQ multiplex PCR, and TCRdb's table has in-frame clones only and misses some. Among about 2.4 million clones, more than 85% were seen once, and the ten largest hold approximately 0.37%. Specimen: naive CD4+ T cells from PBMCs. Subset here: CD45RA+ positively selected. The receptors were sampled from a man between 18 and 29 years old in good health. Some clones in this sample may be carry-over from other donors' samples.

CDR3 nucleotides: TGCGCCAAAAACAGGGCTGGAAACATTCAGTACTTC. It translates to CAKNRAGNIQYF. The chain combines TRBV10-1 with TRBJ2-4, with a weak D call TRBD1 (6 bases). CDR3 length: 12 residues. V shed 10 bases and J shed 6 bases, with 13 bases lying between them. Germline V CDR1 and CDR2: WNHNN, SYGVQD (reference sequence).

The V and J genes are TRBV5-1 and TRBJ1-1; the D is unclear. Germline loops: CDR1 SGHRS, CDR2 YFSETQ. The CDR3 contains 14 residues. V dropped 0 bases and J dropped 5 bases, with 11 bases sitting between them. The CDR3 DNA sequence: TGCGCCAGCAGCTTGGAAAACAGTGAGACTGAAGCTTTCTTT. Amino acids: CASSLENSETEAFF.

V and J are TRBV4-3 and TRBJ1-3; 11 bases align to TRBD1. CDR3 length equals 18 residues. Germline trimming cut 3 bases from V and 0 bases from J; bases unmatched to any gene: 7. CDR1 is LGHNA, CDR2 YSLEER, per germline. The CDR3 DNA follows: TGCGCCAGCAGCCACAGGGCGGGACAGGGGGACTCTGGAAACACCATATATTTT. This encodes CASSHRAGQGDSGNTIYF.

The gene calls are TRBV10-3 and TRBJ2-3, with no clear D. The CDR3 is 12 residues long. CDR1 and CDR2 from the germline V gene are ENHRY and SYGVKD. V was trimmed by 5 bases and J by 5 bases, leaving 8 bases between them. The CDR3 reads CAISQQEDTQYF. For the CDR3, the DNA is TGTGCCATCAGTCAGCAGGAAGATACGCAGTATTTT.

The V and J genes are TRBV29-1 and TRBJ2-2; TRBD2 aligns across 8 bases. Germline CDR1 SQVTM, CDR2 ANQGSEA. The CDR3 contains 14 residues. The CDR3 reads CSIDRGGGTGELFF. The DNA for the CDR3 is TGCAGTATCGATCGGGGGGGCGGCACCGGGGAGCTGTTTTTT.

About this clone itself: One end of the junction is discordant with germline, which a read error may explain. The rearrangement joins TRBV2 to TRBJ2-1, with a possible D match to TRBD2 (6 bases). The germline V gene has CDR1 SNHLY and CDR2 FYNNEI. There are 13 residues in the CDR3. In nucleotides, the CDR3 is TGTGCCAGCAGTAAGGAGGGCGGGGACCCACACGTCTTC. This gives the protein CASSKEGGDPHVF.

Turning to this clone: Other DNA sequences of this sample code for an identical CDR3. Here the CDR3 DNA reads TGTGCCAGCAGCCGCAGGGGGAACACTGAAGCTTTCTTT. Protein product: CASSRRGNTEAFF. V and J are TRBV7-2 and TRBJ1-1; perhaps TRBD1 as D (6 bases). The CDR3 extends over 13 amino acids. Germline V gene lookup returns CDR1 SGHTA and CDR2 FQGNSA. Trimming removed 5 bases at V and 1 base at J, with 8 bases between.

The CDR3 DNA is TGTGCCAGCAGCGTGGACAGCCACACTGAAGCTTTCTTT. This codes for CASSVDSHTEAFF. The rearrangement links TRBV5-4 to TRBJ1-1; a weak D match, TRBD1 (6 bases). The CDR3 sequence is 13 residues long. The germline V and J ends were trimmed by 4 bases and 3 bases, with 10 bases remaining between them. Germline values: CDR1 SGHNT, CDR2 YYREEE (reference sequence).

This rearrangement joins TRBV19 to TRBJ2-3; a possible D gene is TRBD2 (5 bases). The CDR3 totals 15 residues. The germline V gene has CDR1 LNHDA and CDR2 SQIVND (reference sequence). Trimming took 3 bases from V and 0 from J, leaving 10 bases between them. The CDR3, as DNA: TGTGCCAGTAGTATTGTGCTAGCAAGCACAGATACGCAGTATTTT. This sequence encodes CASSIVLASTDTQYF.

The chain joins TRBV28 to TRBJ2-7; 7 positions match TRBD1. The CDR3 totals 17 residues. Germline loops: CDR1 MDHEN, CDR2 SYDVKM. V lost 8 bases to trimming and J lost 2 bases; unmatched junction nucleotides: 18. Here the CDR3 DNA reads TGTGCCAGCGACGAAATATACGACAGGGACAATACCTACGAGCAGTACTTC. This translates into CASDEIYDRDNTYEQYF.

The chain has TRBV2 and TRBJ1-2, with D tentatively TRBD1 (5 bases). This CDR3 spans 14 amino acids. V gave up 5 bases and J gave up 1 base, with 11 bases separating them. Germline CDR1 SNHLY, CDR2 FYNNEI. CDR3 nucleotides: TGTGCCAGCAGTAAATCAGGGAATAACTATGGCTACACCTTC. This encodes CASSKSGNNYGYTF.

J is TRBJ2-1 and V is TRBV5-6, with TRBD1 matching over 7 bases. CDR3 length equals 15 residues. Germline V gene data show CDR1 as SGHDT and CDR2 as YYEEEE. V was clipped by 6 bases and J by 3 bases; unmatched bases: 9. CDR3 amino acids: CASKPSGQNYNEQFF. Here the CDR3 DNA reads TGTGCCAGCAAGCCTTCGGGACAGAACTACAATGAGCAGTTCTTC. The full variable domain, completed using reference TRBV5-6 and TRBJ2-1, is DAGVTQSPTHLIKTRGQQVTLRCSPKSGHDTVSWYQQALGQGPQFIFQYYEEEERQRGNFPDRFSGHQFPNYSSELNVNALLLGDSALYLCASKPSGQNYNEQFFGPGTRLTVL.

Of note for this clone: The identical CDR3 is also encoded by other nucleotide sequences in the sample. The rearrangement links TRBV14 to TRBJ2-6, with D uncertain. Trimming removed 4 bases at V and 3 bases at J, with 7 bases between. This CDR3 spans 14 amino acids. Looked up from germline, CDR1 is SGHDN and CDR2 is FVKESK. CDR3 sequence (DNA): TGTGCCAGCAGCCCCATTAGTGGGGCCAACGTCCTGACTTTC. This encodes CASSPISGANVLTF.

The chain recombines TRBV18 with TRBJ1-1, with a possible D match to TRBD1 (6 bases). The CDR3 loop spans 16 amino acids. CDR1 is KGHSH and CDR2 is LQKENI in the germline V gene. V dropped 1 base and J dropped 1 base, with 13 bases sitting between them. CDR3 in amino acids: CASSPRVQGKNTEAFF. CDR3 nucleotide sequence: TGTGCCAGCTCACCACGCGTACAGGGTAAGAACACTGAAGCTTTCTTT.

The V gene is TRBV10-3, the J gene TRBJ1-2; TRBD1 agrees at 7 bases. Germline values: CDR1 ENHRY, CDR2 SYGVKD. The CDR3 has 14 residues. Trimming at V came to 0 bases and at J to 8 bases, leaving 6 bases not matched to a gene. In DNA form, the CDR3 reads TGTGCCATCAGTGAGTCTGAGGGGGCAATCGGCTACACCTTC. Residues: CAISESEGAIGYTF.

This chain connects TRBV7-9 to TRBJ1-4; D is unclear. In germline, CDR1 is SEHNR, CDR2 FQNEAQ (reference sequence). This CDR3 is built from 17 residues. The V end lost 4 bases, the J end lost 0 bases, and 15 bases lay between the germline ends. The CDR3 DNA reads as TGTGCCAGCAGCTCGGACCGCCTCGGGGCAACTAATGAAAAACTGTTTTTT. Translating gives CASSSDRLGATNEKLFF. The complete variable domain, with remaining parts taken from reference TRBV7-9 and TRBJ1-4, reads DTGVSQNPRHKITKRGQNVTFRCDPISEHNRLYWYRQTLGQGPEFLTYFQNEAQLEKSRLLSDRFSAERPKGSFSTLEIQRTEQGDSAMYLCASSSDRLGATNEKLFFGSGTQLSVL.

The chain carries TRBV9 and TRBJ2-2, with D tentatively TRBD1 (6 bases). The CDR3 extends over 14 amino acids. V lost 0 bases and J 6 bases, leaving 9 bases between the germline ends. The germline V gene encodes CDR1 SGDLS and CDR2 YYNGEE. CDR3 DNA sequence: TGTGCCAGCAGCGTAGGGACAGTATCCGGGGAGCTGTTTTTT. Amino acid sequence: CASSVGTVSGELFF.

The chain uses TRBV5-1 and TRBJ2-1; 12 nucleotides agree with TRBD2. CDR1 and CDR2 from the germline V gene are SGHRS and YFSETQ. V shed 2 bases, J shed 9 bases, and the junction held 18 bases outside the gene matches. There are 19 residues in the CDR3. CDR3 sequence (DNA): TGCGCCAGCAGCTTCCTCCCATTCGTGACTAGCGGGAGTTGGGCTGAGCAGTTCTTC. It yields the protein CASSFLPFVTSGSWAEQFF.

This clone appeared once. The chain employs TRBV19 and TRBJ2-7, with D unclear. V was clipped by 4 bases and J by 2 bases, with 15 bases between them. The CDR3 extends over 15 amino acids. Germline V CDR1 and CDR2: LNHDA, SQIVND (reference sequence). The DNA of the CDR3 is TGTGCCAGTAGTACCCCCGGCGCACCCGCCTACGAGCAGTACTTC. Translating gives CASSTPGAPAYEQYF.

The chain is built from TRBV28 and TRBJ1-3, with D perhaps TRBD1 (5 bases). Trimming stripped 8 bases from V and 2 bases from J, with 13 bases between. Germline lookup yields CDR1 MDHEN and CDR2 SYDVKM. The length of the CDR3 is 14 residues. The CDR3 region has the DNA TGTGCCAGCTCAAGTGGAGGGGCTGGAAACACCATATATTTT. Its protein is CASSSGGAGNTIYF.

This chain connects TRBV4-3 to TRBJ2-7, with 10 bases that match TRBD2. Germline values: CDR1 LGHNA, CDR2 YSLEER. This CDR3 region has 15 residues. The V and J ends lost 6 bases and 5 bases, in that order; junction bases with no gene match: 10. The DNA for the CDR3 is TGCGCCAGCAGTATCCTAGCGGGAGCTGTTGACGAGCAGTACTTC. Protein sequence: CASSILAGAVDEQYF.

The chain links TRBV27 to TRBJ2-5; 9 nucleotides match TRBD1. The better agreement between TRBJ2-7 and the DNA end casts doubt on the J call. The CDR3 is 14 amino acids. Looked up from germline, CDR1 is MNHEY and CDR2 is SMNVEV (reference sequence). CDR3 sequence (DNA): TGTGCCAGCAGGCCGGGACAGGGAATATACGAGCAGTACTTC. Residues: CASRPGQGIYEQYF.

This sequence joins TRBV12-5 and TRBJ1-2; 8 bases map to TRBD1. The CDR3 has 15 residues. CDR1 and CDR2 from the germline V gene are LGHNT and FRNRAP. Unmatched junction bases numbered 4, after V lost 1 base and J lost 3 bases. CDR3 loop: CASGLATGGHYGYTF. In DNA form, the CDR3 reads TGTGCTAGTGGTTTGGCAACAGGGGGGCACTATGGCTACACCTTC.

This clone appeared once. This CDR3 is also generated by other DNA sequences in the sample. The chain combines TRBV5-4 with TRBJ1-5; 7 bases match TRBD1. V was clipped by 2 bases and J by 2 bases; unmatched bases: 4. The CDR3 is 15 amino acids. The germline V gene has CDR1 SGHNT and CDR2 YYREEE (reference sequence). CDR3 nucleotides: TGTGCCAGCAGCTTAGGGGGCTCGGGCAATCAGCCCCAGCATTTT. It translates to CASSLGGSGNQPQHF.

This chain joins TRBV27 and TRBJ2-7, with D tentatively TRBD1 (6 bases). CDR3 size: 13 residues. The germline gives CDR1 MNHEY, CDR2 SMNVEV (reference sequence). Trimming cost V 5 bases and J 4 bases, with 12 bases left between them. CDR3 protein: CASSPQQGYEQYF. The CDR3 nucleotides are TGTGCCAGCAGTCCTCAACAGGGATACGAGCAGTACTTC.

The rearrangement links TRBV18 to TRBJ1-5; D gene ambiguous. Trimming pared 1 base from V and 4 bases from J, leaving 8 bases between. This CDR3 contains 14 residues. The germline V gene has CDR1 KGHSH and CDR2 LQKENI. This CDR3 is CASSPLEANQPQHF. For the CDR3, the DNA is TGTGCCAGCTCACCACTGGAAGCTAATCAGCCCCAGCATTTT. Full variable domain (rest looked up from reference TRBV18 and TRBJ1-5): NAGVMQNPRHLVRRRGQEARLRCSPMKGHSHVYWYRQLPEEGLKFMVYLQKENIIDESGMPKERFSAEFPKEGPSILRIQQVVRGDSAAYFCASSPLEANQPQHFGDGTRLSIL.

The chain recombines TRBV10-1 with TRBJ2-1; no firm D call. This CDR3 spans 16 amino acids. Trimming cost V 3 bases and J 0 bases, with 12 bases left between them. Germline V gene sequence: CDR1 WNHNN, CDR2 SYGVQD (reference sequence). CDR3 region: CASSDRAPSSYNEQFF. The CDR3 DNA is TGCGCCAGCAGTGATAGGGCCCCAAGCTCCTACAATGAGCAGTTCTTC.